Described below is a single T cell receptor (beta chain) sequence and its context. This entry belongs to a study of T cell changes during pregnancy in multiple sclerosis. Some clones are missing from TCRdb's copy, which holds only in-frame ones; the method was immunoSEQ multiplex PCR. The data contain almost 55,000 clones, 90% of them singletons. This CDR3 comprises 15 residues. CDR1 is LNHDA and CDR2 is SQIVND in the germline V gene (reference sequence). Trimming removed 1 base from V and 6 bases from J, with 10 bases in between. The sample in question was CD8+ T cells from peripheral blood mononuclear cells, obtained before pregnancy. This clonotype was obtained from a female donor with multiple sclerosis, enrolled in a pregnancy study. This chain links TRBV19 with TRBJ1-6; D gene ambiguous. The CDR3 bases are TGTGCCAGTAGTATAGCGGGGAGAGGTAATTCACCCCTCCACTTT. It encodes CASSIAGRGNSPLHF. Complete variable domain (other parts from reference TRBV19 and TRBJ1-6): DGGITQSPKYLFRKEGQNVTLSCEQNLNHDAMYWYRQDPGQGLRLIYYSQIVNDFQKGDIAEGYSVSREKKESFPLTVTSAQKNPTAFYLCASSIAGRGNSPLHFGNGTRLTVT.